This T cell receptor beta chain was recovered during a study of T cell responses to AZD1222 COVID-19 vaccine. Germline V lookup: CDR1 LNHDA, CDR2 SQIVND (reference sequence). This CDR3 has 11 residues. V was clipped by 1 base and J by 3 bases, with 1 base between them. Notes on this clone: Its cognate antigen is unknown. The same CDR3 arises from other DNA sequences in this sample as well.

The study, taken as a whole, reports: Only a handful of AZD1222 recipients, several in all, had baseline seropositivity. The repertoires were collected only after the peak T cell response. Of spike-specific TCRs, nearly half reportedly target regions left unmutated in variants. Spike as a whole was targeted by vaccine-associated CD4 TCRs, dominant at 160-218 and 743-854.

Some clones are missing from TCRdb's copy, which holds only in-frame ones; the method was immunoSEQ multiplex PCR. The profile shows about 140,000 clones, about 90% of them singletons. The sequence derives from an adult who received the MenACWY meningococcal vaccine as a control. V gene TRBV19 combines with J gene TRBJ2-7; D is undetermined. The sequenced sample was peripheral blood, obtained 28 days after the second dose of the MenACWY control vaccine. CDR3 amino acids: CASSIGYEQYF. In DNA, the CDR3 is TGTGCCAGTAGTATAGGCTACGAGCAGTACTTC.